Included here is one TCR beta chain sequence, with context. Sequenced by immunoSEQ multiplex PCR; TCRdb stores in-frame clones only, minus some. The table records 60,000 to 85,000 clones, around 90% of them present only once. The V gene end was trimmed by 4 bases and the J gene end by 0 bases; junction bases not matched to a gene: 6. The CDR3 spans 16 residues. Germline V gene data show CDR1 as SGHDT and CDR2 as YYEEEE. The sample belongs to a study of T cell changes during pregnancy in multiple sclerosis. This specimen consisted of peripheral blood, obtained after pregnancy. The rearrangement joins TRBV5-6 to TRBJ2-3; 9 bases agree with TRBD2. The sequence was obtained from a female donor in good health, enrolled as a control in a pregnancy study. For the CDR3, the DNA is TGTGCCAGCAGCGATCTAGCGGGGTCTAGCACAGATACGCAGTATTTT. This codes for CASSDLAGSSTDTQYF. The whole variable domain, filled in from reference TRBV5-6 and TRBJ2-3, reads DAGVTQSPTHLIKTRGQQVTLRCSPKSGHDTVSWYQQALGQGPQFIFQYYEEEERQRGNFPDRFSGHQFPNYSSELNVNALLLGDSALYLCASSDLAGSSTDTQYFGPGTRLTVL.